This TCR beta chain is drawn from a study of identical twins. Via MiXCR, TCRdb re-called the 5' RACE reads, giving one row per CDR3 protein. The sample shows 450,000 or so distinct CDR3 sequences, less than 25% of them seen only once. The sample holds a few counts of this clonotype. Antigen specificity is unknown. Findings and limits, study-wide: Models predicted too little out-of-frame TCR alpha sharing in monozygotic twins. Diverse VJ usage suggested most zero-insertion clonotypes were not invariant T cells.

Donors uniformly comprised healthy Caucasians. The CDR3 is 15 amino acids. The V and J ends lost 1 base and 10 bases, in that order; junction bases with no gene match: 12. Germline assignment: CDR1 DFQATT and CDR2 SNEGSKA (reference sequence). These data also featured in a second study, about T cells expressing NK-cell markers. That work states: A few donors' CD3+CD56-NKG2C+ cells were dominated by the same clonotypes.

What was sequenced was CD4+ T cells sorted from blood. The chain joins TRBV20-1 to TRBJ1-4; 7 nucleotides agree with TRBD1. The sequence was obtained from a woman younger than 30 in good health. CDR3 nucleotides: TGCAGTGCTAGAGGCGCCGGGACAGATTCTGGAAAACTGTTTTTT. This sequence encodes CSARGAGTDSGKLFF.